This TCR beta chain is drawn from a study of blood T cell repertoires in COVID-19. The germline CDR1 and CDR2 sequences are SGHAT and FQNNGV. Unmatched junction bases numbered 6, after V lost 5 bases and J lost 1 base. The CDR3 covers 16 residues. TCRdb's table, derived via immunoSEQ multiplex PCR, lists solely in-frame clones and lacks some. In the table there are 500,000 or so clones, about nine tenths of which are singletons. The V call is TRBV11-2, the J call TRBJ2-4, with 9 bases fitting TRBD1. Specimen: PBMCs or T cells enriched from blood (not recorded which). This clonotype was sampled from a young woman who had recovered from COVID-19. CDR3 DNA sequence: TGTGCCAGCAGCGATTACAGGGGGCAGGCCAAAAACATTCAGTACTTC. It is translated as CASSDYRGQAKNIQYF. Based on the CDR3 plus reference TRBV11-2 and TRBJ2-4, the full variable domain is EAGVAQSPRYKIIEKRQSVAFWCNPISGHATLYWYQQILGQGPKLLIQFQNNGVVDDSQLPKDRFSAERLKGVDSTLKIQPAKLEDSAVYLCASSDYRGQAKNIQYFGAGTRLSVL.